This TCR beta chain was identified in a study of T cell responses to AZD1222 COVID-19 vaccine. Regarding the study as a whole: Repertoire sampling happened only post peak T cell response. Targeting of unmutated variant regions was reportedly seen in nearly half of spike-specific TCRs.

A word on this clone: Its antigen is currently unknown.

This CDR3 is built from 12 residues. From germline, CDR1 is MNHEY and CDR2 SVGAGI. Trimming shortened V by 7 bases and J by 5 bases, and 11 bases separated the two germline ends. Only in-frame clones appear in the TCRdb table, and some are missing; sequencing was by immunoSEQ multiplex PCR. The table records 150,000 to 200,000 clones, around 90% of them present only once. The sequences come from peripheral blood, collected 28 days after the second dose of the MenACWY control vaccine. The rearrangement joins TRBV6-5 to TRBJ1-1, with a tentative D call TRBD1 (5 bases). This sequence was found in an adult who received the MenACWY meningococcal vaccine as a control. The DNA of the CDR3 is TGTGCCAGCACCAGTGGGGGAACTGAAGCTTTCTTT. This gives the protein CASTSGGTEAFF.